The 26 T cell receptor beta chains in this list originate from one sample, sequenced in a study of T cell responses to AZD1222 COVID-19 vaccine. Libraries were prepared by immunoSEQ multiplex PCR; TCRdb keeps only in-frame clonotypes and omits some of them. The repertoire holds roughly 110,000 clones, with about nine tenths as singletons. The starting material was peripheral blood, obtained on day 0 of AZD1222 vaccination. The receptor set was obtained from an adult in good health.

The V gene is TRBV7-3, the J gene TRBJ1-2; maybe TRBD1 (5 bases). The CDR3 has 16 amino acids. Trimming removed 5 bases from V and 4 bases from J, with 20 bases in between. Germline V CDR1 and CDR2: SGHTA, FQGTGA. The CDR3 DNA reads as TGTGCCAGCAGCCCCCATGGGGCAGGGCAGACCTATGGCTACACCTTC. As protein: CASSPHGAGQTYGYTF. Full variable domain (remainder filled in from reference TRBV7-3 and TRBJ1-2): GAGVSQTPSNKVTEKGKYVELRCDPISGHTALYWYRQSLGQGPEFLIYFQGTGAADDSGLPNDRFFAVRPEGSVSTLKIQRTERGDSAVYLCASSPHGAGQTYGYTFGSGTRLTVV.

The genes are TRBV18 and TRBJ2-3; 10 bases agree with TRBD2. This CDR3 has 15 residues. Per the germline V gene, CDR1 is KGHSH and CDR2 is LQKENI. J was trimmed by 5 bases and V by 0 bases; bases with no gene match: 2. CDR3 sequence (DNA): TGTGCCAGCTCACCACCTAGCGGGAGGAAAGATACGCAGTATTTT. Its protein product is CASSPPSGRKDTQYF. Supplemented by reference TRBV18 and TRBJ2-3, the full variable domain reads NAGVMQNPRHLVRRRGQEARLRCSPMKGHSHVYWYRQLPEEGLKFMVYLQKENIIDESGMPKERFSAEFPKEGPSILRIQQVVRGDSAAYFCASSPPSGRKDTQYFGPGTRLTVL.

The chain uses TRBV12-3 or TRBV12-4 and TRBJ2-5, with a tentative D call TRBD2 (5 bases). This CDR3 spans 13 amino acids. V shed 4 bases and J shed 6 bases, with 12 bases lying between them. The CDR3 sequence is CASSSGPGKTQYF. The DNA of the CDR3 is TGTGCCAGCAGTTCCGGGCCGGGGAAGACCCAGTACTTC.

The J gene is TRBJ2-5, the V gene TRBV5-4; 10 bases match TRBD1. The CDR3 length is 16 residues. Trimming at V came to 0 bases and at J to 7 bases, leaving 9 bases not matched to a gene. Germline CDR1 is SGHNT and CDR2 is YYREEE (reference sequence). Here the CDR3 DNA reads TGTGCCAGCAGCTTGGGCGGGACAGGGGTCGTGAGGACCCAGTACTTC. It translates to CASSLGGTGVVRTQYF.

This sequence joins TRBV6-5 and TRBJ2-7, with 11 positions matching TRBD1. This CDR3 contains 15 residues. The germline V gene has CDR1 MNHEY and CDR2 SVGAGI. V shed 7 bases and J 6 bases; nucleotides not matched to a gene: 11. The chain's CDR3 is CASTRTGTGGREQYF. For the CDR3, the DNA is TGTGCCAGCACCAGAACCGGGACAGGGGGTCGCGAGCAGTACTTC.

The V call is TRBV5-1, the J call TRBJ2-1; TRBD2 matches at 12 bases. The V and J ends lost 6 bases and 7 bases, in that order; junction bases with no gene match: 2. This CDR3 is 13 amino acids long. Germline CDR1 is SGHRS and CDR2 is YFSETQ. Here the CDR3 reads CASKTSGRNEQFF. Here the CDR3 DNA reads TGCGCCAGCAAGACTAGCGGGAGAAATGAGCAGTTCTTC.

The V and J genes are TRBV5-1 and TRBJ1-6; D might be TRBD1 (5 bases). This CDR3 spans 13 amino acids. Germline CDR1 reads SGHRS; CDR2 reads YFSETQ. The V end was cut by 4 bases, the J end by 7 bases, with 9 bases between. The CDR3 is CASSQRGNSPLHF. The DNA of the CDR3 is TGCGCCAGCAGCCAGAGGGGAAATTCACCCCTCCACTTT.

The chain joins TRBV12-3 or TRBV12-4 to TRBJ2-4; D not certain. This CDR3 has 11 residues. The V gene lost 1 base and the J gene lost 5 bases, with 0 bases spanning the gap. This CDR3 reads CASSLENIQYF. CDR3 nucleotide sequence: TGTGCCAGCAGTTTAGAAAACATTCAGTACTTC.

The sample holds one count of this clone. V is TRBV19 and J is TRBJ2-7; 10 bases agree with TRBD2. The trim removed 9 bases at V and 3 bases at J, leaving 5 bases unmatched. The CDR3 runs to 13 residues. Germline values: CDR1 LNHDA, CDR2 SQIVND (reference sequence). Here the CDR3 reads CASTSGTLYEQYF. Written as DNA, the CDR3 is TGTGCCAGCACTAGCGGGACCCTCTACGAGCAGTACTTC. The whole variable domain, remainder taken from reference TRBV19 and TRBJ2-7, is DGGITQSPKYLFRKEGQNVTLSCEQNLNHDAMYWYRQDPGQGLRLIYYSQIVNDFQKGDIAEGYSVSREKKESFPLTVTSAQKNPTAFYLCASTSGTLYEQYFGPGTRLTVT.

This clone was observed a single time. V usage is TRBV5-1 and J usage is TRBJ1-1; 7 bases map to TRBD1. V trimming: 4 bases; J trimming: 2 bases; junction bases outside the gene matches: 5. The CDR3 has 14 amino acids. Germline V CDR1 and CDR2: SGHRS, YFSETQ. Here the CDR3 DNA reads TGCGCCAGCAGCCCCCAGGGGGTCAACACTGAAGCTTTCTTT. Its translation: CASSPQGVNTEAFF.

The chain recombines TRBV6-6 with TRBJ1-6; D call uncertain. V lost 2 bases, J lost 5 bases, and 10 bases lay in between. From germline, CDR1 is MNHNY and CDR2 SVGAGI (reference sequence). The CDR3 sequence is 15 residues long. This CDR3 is CASSYAGMNNSPLHF. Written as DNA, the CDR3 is TGTGCCAGCAGTTACGCTGGGATGAATAATTCACCCCTCCACTTT.

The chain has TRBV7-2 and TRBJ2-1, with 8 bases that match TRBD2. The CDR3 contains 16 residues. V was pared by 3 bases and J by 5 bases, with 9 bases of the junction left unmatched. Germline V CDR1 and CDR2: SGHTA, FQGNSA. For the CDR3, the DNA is TGTGCCAGCAGCTTCCCTTCCGGGACTAGGAACAATGAGCAGTTCTTC. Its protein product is CASSFPSGTRNNEQFF.

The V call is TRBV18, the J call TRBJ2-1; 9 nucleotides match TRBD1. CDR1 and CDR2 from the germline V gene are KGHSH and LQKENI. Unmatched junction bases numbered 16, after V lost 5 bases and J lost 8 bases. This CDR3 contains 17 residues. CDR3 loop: CASSANRLGQGPYEQFF. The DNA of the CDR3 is TGTGCCAGCTCAGCGAATCGGTTGGGACAGGGCCCCTATGAGCAGTTCTTC.

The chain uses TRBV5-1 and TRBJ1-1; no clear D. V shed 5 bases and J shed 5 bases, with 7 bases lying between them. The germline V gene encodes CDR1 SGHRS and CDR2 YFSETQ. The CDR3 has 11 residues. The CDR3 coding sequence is TGCGCCAGCAGATCGGGTACTGAAGCTTTCTTT. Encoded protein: CASRSGTEAFF.

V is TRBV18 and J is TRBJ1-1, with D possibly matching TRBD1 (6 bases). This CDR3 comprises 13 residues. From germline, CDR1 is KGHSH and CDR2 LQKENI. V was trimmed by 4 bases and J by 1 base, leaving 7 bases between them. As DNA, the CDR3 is TGTGCCAGCTCACTGGGACAGAACACTGAAGCTTTCTTT. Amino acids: CASSLGQNTEAFF.

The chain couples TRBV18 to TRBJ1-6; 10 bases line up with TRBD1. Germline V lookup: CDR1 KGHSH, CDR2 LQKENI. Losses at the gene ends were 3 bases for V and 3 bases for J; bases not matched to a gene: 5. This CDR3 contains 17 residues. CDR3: CASSPGDRGRYNSPLHF. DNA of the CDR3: TGTGCCAGCTCACCGGGGGACAGGGGCCGCTATAATTCACCCCTCCACTTT.

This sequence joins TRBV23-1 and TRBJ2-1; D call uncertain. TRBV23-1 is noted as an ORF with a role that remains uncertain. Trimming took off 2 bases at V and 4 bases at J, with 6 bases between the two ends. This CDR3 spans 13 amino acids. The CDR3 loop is CASSQTAYNEQFF. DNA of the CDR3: TGCGCCAGCAGTCAAACCGCTTACAATGAGCAGTTCTTC.

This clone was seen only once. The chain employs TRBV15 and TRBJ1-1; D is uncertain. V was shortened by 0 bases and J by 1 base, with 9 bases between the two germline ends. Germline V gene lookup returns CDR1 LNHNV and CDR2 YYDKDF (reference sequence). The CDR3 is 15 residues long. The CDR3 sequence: CATSRDHWGNTEAFF. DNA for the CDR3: TGTGCCACCAGCAGAGATCATTGGGGGAACACTGAAGCTTTCTTT.

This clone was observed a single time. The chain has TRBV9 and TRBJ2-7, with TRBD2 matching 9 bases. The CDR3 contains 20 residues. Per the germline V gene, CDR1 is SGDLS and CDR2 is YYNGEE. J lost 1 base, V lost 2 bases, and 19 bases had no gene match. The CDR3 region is CASSVMRGRALGSLSYEQYF. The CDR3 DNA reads TGTGCCAGCAGCGTCATGCGCGGGAGGGCCCTCGGGAGCCTATCCTACGAGCAGTACTTC.

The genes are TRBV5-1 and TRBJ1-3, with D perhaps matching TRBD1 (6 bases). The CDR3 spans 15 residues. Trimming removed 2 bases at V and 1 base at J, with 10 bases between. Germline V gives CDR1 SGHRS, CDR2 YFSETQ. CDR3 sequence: CASSLQGVSGNTIYF. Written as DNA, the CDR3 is TGCGCCAGCAGCTTACAGGGAGTATCTGGAAACACCATATATTTT.

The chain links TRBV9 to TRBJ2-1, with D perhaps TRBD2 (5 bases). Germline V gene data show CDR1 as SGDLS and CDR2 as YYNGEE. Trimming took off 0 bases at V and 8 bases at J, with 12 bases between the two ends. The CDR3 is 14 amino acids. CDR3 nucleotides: TGTGCCAGCAGCGTAGACTGGGGAGTCGATGAGCAGTTCTTC. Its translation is CASSVDWGVDEQFF.

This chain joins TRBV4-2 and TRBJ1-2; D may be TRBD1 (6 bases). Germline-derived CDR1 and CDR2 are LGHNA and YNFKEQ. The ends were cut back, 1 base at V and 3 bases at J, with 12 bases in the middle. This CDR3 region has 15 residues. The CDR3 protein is CASSQAWDKYYGYTF. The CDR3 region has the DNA TGTGCCAGCAGCCAAGCGTGGGACAAGTACTATGGCTACACCTTC.

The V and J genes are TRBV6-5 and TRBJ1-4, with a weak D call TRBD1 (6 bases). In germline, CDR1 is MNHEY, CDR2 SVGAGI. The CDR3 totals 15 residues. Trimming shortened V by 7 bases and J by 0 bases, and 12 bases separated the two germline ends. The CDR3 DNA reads TGTGCCAGCATAGGGGGGGATGCAACTAATGAAAAACTGTTTTTT. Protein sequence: CASIGGDATNEKLFF.

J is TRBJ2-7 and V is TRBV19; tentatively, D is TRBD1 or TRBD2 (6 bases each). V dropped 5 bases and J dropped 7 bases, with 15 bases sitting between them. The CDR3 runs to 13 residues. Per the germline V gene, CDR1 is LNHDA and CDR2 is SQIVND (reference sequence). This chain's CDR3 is CASSAGHPLEQYF. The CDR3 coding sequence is TGTGCCAGTAGTGCGGGACACCCTTTGGAGCAGTACTTC. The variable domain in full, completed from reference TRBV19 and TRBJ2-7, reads DGGITQSPKYLFRKEGQNVTLSCEQNLNHDAMYWYRQDPGQGLRLIYYSQIVNDFQKGDIAEGYSVSREKKESFPLTVTSAQKNPTAFYLCASSAGHPLEQYFGPGTRLTVT.

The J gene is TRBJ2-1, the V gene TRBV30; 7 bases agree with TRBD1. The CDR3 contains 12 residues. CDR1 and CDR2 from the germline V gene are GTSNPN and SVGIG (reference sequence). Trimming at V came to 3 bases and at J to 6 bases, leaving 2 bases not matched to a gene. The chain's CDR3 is CAWSPGGNEQFF. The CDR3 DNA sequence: TGTGCCTGGAGCCCAGGGGGCAATGAGCAGTTCTTC.

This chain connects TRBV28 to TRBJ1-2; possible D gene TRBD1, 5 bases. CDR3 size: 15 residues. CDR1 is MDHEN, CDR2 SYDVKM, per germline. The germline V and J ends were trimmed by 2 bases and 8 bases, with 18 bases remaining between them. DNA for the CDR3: TGTGCCAGCAGTTTAGGGGCAGGGAATCAGCGGGGCTACACCTTC. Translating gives CASSLGAGNQRGYTF.